This T cell receptor (beta chain) was identified in a study of human T cells and chemical hapten exposure. As for the study in general: The study traced per-sample TCR yield variation mainly to small differences in pooled library volumes.

Time point given: healthy volunteer bleed at 2 weeks. Total RNA was isolated from unfractionated whole blood. V was pared by 3 bases and J by 0 bases, with 9 bases between. Germline CDR1 MGHDK, CDR2 SYGVNS. This CDR3 contains 14 residues. MiXCR was run by TCRdb on the RACE reads, yielding one entry per CDR3 protein. The sample records around 130,000 distinct CDR3 sequences, approximately 10% being singletons. The chain recombines TRBV25-1 with TRBJ2-7; D is possibly TRBD2 (5 bases). The sequencing sample was made of whole blood. The clonotype originates from a male donor in good health. Some clones in this sample may be carry-over from other donors' samples. The CDR3 DNA is TGTGCCAGCAGTGAGACTAAAACCTCCTACGAGCAGTACTTC. It specifies CASSETKTSYEQYF.